This TCR beta chain was sequenced for a study of regulatory T cells in long-lasting Graves disease. Across the whole study: Newly diagnosed Graves' patients had taken antithyroid drugs under 3 months.

Study-level results: Possibly, too few samples lowered accuracy.

This clonotype was counted between two and nine times. Its matching antigen is unknown. Through Arm-PCR of CDR3 regions and iRepertoire HTBI primers, TCR beta libraries were built. TCRdb re-analysed the multiplex PCR reads in MiXCR, keeping a single row per CDR3 protein. This table has about 450,000 distinct CDR3 sequences, less than 15% appearing once. Time point denoted: newly diagnosed GD, antithyroid drugs for less than 3 months. There was RNA extracted from PBMCs, and the TCR library was made from it. The patients included were those that came from an endocrinology department in Xi'an, China. Trimming stripped 5 bases from V and 4 bases from J, with 14 bases between. Germline assignment: CDR1 SQVTM and CDR2 ANQGSEA. CDR3 length: 13 amino acids. A further study also used this sample, focusing on T cells in Graves' hyperthyroidism and ophthalmopathy. That paper adds: Uncontrolled infection, other autoimmune disease, pregnancy and lactation each barred patients from inclusion.

The sequences come from peripheral blood mononuclear cells (PBMCs), collected at new diagnosis, from a patient treated with antithyroid drugs. The chain combines TRBV29-1 with TRBJ2-5, with a weak D call TRBD1 (5 bases). The sequence came from a woman aged 45-65 years with Graves disease. CDR3 amino acids: CSVKQTARETQYF. The CDR3 DNA is TGCAGCGTTAAACAGACAGCTCGAGAGACCCAGTACTTC. Full variable domain (remainder filled in from reference TRBV29-1 and TRBJ2-5): SAVISQKPSRDICQRGTSLTIQCQVDSQVTMMFWYRQQPGQSLTLIATANQGSEATYESGFVIDKFPISRPNLTFSTLTVSNMSPEDSSIYLCSVKQTARETQYFGPGTRLLVL.